These T cell receptor beta chains were read from a single sample in a study of blood T cell repertoires in COVID-19. Assay: immunoSEQ multiplex PCR; the TCRdb copy retains only in-frame clones and omits some. The sample includes under 250,000 clones, about four fifths seen only once; the top ten take about 9%. Sequencing was carried out using peripheral blood. The receptors stem from an elderly man with acute or convalescent COVID-19. The CDR3 runs from the conserved cysteine through the conserved F or W. D genes are given only for firm matches. The size of a clone is reported for some rows only, either as once, few or many, or as a class for expanded clones.

abundance	j_gene	v_gene	d_gene	CDR3aa
.	TRBJ1-5	TRBV27	TRBD1	CASSSLDRGSNQPQHF
few	TRBJ1-1	TRBV10-3	.	CAIHDRDFGVEAFF
.	TRBJ1-2	TRBV27	TRBD1	CASRPLGQGIYGYTF
.	TRBJ2-2	TRBV6-5	TRBD1	CASSYDRDNTGELFF
.	TRBJ2-5	TRBV9	TRBD1	CASSVETGGSVETQYF
.	TRBJ1-2	TRBV18	.	CASSPFTALGYTF
.	TRBJ2-7	TRBV18	TRBD1	CASSPGQVLYF
.	TRBJ2-1	TRBV18	.	CASSPRGVAYNEQFF
.	TRBJ1-6	TRBV3-1/TRBV3-2	TRBD1	CASSIRDRGNNSPLHF
once	TRBJ1-2	TRBV5-1	.	CASSLERDYGYTF
.	TRBJ2-2	TRBV4-2	.	CASSQEKDYLTGELFF
.	TRBJ1-5	TRBV28	.	CASPIPGALYSNQPQHF
.	TRBJ1-1	TRBV5-1	.	CASYPGILMNTEAFF
.	TRBJ2-7	TRBV15	.	CATSRGRYYEQYF
.	TRBJ1-1	TRBV19	TRBD1	CASRLPGQGGTEAFF
.	TRBJ2-7	TRBV28	TRBD1	CASRTGSYEQYF
.	TRBJ1-2	TRBV7-9	.	CASSYDSVYGYTF
.	TRBJ2-3	TRBV5-1	TRBD1	CASSSRGFSTDTQYF
few	TRBJ1-2	TRBV18	TRBD1	CATSLGQGKGYTF
.	TRBJ2-7	TRBV6-7	TRBD1	CASSYPGTGPSYEQYF
once	TRBJ1-4	TRBV10-3	.	CAISESGGANEKLFF
.	TRBJ2-7	TRBV18	TRBD1	CASSTGGIPYEQYF
.	TRBJ2-1	TRBV3-1/TRBV3-2	TRBD2	CASSQGTSPQFF
.	TRBJ1-2	TRBV24-1	TRBD1	CATSGSTGTQIYGYTF
.	TRBJ1-2	TRBV28	.	CASSPHGRVGYTF
.	TRBJ1-2	TRBV5-1	.	CASSSWGEGYTF
.	TRBJ2-2	TRBV7-2	TRBD2	CASSSTRGAGELFF
.	TRBJ1-5	TRBV7-2	.	CASSLTPGPNQPQHF
.	TRBJ1-3	TRBV7-9	TRBD1	CASSFGSGGTSGNTIYF
.	TRBJ2-3	TRBV5-1	TRBD2	CASSSSGGFADTQYF
.	TRBJ1-1	TRBV18	TRBD1	CASSQRQGGNTEAFF